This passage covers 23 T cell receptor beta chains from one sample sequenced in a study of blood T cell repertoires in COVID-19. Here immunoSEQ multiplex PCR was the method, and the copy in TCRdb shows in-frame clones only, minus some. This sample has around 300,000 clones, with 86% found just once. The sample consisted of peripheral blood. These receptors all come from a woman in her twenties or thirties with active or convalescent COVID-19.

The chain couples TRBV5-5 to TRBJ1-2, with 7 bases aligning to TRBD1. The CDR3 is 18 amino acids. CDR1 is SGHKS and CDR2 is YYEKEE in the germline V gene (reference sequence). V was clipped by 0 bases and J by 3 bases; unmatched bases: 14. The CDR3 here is CASSLGEGAVRMDYGYTF. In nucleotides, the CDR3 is TGTGCCAGCAGCTTGGGCGAGGGGGCGGTGCGAATGGACTATGGCTACACCTTC.

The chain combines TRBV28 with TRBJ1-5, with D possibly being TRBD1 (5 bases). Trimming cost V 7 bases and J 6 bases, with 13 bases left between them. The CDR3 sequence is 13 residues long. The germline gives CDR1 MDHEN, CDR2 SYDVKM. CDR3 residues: CASTLRVSQPQHF. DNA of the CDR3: TGTGCCAGCACCCTCAGGGTCAGTCAGCCCCAGCATTTT.

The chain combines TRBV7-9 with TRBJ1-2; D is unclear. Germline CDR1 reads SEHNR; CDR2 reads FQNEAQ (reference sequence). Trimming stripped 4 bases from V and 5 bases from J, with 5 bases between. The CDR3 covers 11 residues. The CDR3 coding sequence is TGTGCCAGCAGCTCCGGGTATGGCTACACCTTC. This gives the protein CASSSGYGYTF.

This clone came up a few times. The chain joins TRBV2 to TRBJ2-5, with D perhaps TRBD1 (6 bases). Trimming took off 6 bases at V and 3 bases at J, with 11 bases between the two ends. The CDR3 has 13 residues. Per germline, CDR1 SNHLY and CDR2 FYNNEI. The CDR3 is CASRVTGEETQYF. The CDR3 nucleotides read TGTGCCAGCAGGGTGACAGGAGAAGAGACCCAGTACTTC.

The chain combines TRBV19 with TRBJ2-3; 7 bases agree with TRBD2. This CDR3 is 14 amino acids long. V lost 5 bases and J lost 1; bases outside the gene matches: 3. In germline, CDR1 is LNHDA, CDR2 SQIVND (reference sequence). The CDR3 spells CASSEAGGTDTQYF. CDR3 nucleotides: TGTGCCAGTAGTGAGGCGGGGGGCACAGATACGCAGTATTTT. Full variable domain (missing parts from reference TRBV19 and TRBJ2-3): DGGITQSPKYLFRKEGQNVTLSCEQNLNHDAMYWYRQDPGQGLRLIYYSQIVNDFQKGDIAEGYSVSREKKESFPLTVTSAQKNPTAFYLCASSEAGGTDTQYFGPGTRLTVL.

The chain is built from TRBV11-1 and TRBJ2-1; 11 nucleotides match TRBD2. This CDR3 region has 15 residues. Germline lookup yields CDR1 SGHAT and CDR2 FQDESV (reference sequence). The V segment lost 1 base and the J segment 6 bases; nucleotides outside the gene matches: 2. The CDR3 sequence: CASSLGSGGVNEQFF. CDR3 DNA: TGTGCCAGCAGCTTAGGTAGCGGGGGGGTCAATGAGCAGTTCTTC.

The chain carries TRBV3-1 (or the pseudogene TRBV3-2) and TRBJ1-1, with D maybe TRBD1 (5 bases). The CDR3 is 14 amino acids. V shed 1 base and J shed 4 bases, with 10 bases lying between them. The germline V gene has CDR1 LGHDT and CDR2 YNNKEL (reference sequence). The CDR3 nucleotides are TGTGCCAGCAGCCAAGCAGGGTTGGCCACTGAAGCTTTCTTT. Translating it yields CASSQAGLATEAFF.

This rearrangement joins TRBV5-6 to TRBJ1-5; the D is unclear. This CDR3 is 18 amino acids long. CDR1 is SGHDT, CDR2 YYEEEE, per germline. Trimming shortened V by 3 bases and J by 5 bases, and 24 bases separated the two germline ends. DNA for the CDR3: TGTGCCAGCAGCTACGAAATCGGGAATCCGTACTGGGATCAGCCCCAGCATTTT. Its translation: CASSYEIGNPYWDQPQHF. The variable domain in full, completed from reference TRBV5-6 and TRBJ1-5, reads DAGVTQSPTHLIKTRGQQVTLRCSPKSGHDTVSWYQQALGQGPQFIFQYYEEEERQRGNFPDRFSGHQFPNYSSELNVNALLLGDSALYLCASSYEIGNPYWDQPQHFGDGTRLSIL.

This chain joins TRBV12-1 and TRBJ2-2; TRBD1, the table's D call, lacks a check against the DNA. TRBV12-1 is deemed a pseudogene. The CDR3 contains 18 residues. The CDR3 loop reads CASSLADRSRVLAGELFF. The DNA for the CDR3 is TGTGCCAGCAGCTTAGCGGACAGGTCTCGAGTGCTGGCCGGGGAGCTGTTTTTT.

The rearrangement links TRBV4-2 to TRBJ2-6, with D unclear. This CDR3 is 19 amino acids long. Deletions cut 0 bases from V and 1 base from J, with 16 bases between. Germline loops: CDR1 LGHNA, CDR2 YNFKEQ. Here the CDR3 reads CASSQDLGSYWSGANVLTF. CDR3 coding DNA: TGTGCCAGCAGCCAAGATCTGGGCAGTTACTGGTCTGGGGCCAACGTCCTGACTTTC.

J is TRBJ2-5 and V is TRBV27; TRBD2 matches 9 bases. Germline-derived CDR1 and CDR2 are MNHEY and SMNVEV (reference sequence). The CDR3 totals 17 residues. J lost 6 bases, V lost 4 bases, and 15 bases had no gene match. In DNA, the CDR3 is TGTGCCAGCAGTTCCCATGGGGCGGGGGGGCTTGGTAAGACCCAGTACTTC. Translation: CASSSHGAGGLGKTQYF.

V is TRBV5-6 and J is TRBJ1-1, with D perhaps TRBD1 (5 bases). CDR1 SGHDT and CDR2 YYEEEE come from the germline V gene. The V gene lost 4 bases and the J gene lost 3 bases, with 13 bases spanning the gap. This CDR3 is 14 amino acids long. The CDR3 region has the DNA TGTGCCAGCAGCGTGGGGCGCCGGGACACTGAAGCTTTCTTT. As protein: CASSVGRRDTEAFF.

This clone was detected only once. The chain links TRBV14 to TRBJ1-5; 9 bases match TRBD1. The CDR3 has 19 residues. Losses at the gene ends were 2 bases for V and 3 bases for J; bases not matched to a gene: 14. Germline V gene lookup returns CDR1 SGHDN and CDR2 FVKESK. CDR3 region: CASSQTLTQGQGFNQPQHF. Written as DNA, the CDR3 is TGTGCCAGCAGCCAAACCTTAACCCAGGGACAGGGCTTCAATCAGCCCCAGCATTTT.

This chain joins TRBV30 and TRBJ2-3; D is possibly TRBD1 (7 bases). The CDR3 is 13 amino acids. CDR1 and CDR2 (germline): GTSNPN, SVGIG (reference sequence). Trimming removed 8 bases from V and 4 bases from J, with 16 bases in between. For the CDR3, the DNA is TGTGCCGGGGACAGAGGAGGGGCAGATACGCAGTATTTT. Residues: CAGDRGGADTQYF.

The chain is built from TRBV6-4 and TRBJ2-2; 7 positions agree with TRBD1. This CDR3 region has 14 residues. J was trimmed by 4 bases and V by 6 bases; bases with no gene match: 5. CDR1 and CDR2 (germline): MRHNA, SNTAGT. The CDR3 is CASRVGQSTGELFF. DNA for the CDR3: TGTGCCAGCAGAGTGGGACAGAGCACCGGGGAGCTGTTTTTT.

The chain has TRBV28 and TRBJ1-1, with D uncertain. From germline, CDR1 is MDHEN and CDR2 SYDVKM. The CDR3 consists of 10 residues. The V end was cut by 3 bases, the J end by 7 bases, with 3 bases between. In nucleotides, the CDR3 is TGTGCCAGCAGTTTTCGTGAAGCTTTCTTT. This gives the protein CASSFREAFF.

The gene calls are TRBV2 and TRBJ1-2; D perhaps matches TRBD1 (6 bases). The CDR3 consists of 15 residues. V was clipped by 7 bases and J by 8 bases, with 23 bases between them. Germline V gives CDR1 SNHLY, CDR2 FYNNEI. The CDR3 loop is CASKLRGAVSLGYTF. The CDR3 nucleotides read TGTGCCAGCAAACTGCGGGGGGCGGTTTCGCTGGGCTACACCTTC.

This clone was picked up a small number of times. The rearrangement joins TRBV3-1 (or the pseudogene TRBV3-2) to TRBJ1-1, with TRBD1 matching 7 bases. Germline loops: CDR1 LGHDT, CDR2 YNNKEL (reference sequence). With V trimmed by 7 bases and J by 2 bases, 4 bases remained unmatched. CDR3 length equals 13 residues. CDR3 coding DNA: TGTGCCAGCAACTCAGGGGGAAACACTGAAGCTTTCTTT. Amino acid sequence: CASNSGGNTEAFF.

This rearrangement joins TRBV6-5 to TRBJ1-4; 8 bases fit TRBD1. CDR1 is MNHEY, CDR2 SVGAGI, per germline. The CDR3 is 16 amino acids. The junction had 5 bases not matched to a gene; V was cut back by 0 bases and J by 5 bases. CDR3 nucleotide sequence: TGTGCCAGCAGTTACTCTTTAGGACAGGGCAATGAAAAACTGTTTTTT. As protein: CASSYSLGQGNEKLFF.

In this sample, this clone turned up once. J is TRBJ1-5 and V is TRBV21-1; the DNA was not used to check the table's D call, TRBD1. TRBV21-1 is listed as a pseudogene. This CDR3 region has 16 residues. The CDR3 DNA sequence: TGTGCCAGCAGCAAAGGGATCGACAGGCAAGGCCAGCCCCAGCATTTT. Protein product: CASSKGIDRQGQPQHF.

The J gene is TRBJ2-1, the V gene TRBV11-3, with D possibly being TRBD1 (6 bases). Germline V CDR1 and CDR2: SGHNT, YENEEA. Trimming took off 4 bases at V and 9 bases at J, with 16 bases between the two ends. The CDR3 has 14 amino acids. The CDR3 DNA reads TGTGCCAGCAGCTCACCTTACCTAGGGGGTGAGCAGTTCTTC. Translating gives CASSSPYLGGEQFF.

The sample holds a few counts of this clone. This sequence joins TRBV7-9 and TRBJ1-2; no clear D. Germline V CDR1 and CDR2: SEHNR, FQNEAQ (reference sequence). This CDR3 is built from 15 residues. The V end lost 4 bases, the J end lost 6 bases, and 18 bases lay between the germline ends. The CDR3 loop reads CASSSPGKGTNGYTF. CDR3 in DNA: TGTGCCAGCAGCTCGCCGGGAAAGGGAACGAATGGCTACACCTTC.

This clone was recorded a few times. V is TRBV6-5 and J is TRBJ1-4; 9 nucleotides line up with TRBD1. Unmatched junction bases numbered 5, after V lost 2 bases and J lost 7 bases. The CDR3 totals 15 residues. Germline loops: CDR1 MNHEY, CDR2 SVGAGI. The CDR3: CASSYQQGAGEKLFF. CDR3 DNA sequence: TGTGCCAGCAGTTACCAACAGGGGGCTGGTGAAAAACTGTTTTTT.